This TCR beta chain stems from a study of regulatory T cells in long-lasting Graves disease. Overall study findings and caveats: Gene preferences differed: TRBV28, TRBJ1-2, TRBJ2-5 in persistent cases.

Library construction for TCR beta used iRepertoire HTBI primers and Arm-PCR of CDR3 regions. Original processing methods: Across samples, more than 55 TRBV and about 15 TRBJ segments were found. TCRdb re-analysed the multiplex PCR reads in MiXCR, keeping a single row per CDR3 protein. The V and J calls were not made by the authors but by TCRdb's processing. This table has more than 350,000 distinct CDR3 sequences, approximately 22% appearing once. Per germline, CDR1 SGHDT and CDR2 YYEEEE. The CDR3 is 16 residues long. V trimming: 2 bases; J trimming: 4 bases; junction bases outside the gene matches: 7. A note on this clonotype: Its target is not known.

Regarding time point: persistent/refractory GD, antithyroid drugs over 5 years with positive TRAb. Making the TCR library involved RNA that had been extracted from PBMCs. The sequence derives from a female donor with Graves disease. This sample comprised peripheral blood mononuclear cells (PBMCs), obtained when the disease was refractory, from a patient treated with antithyroid drugs. The chain joins TRBV5-6 to TRBJ2-7, with 12 bases that match TRBD2. The CDR3, as DNA: TGTGCCAGCAGCTTTTTATCCACTAGCGGGAGGTACGAGCAGTACTTC. Protein product: CASSFLSTSGRYEQYF.